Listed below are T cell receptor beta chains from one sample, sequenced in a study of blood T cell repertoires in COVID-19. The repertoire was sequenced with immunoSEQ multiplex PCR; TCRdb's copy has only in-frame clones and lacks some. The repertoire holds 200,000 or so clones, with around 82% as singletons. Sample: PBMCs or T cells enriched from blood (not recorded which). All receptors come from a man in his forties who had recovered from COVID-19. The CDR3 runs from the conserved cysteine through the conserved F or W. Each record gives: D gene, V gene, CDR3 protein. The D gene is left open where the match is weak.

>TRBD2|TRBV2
CASRELAGGFYNEQFF
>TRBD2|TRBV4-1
CASSVRGQLAGFQETQYF
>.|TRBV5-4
CASSADQGRGGELFF
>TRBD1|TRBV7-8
CASSLKGTGNSPLHF
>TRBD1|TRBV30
CAWIWTGPRYGYTF
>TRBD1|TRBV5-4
CASSPTGINYGYTF
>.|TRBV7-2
CASSPMSGAQETQYF
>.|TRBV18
CASSPRHESNYGYTF
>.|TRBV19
CASSRDKYGYTF
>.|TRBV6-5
CASSFDRLNTEAFF
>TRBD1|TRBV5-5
CASSLTGTGSSGANVLTF
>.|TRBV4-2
CASSQRGGQPQHF
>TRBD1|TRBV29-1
CSGMQGTGTYEQYF
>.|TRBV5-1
CASEDYTNTGELFF
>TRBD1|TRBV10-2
CASSELQGANF
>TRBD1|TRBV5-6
CASSPADRENTGELFF
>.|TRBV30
CACQGGRINTEAFF
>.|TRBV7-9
CASSLQVEQYF
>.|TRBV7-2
CASSLEPGDYGYTF
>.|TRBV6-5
CASSYDVLGGQFF
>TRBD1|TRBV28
CASSESQGARNQPQHF
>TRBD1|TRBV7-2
CASSFPRDRVDEKLFF
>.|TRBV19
CASTDRLNTEAFF
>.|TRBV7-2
CASSLVESAGWAQYF
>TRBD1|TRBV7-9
CASSVRDRDNYGYTF
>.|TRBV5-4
CASSSDSWGNYGYTF
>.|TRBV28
CASRTEGAGNEQFF
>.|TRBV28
CASSPRILTARETQYF
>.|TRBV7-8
CASSSPRRTGNQPQHF
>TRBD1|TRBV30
CAWTTGTATNEKLFF
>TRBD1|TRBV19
CASSKNRGETQYF
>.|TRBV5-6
CASSFRTVFQEKLFF
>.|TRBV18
CASSPEGRGSNQPQHF
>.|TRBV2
CASSRPGNGYTF
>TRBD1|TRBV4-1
CASSQGTGTKLRGYTF
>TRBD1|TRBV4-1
CASSPLSLQGEYYGYTF
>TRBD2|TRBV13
CASSYPPGGEQYF
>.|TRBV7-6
CASSLREGRAEAFF
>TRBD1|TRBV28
CASSLFDRDSPLHF
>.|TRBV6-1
CASSQIATNEKLFF
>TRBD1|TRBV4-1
CATTGEVSGYTF
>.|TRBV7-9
CASSLFYPNYGYTF
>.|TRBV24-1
CAASGGAQGEDTQYF
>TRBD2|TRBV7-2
CASSFLAGGLYEQFF
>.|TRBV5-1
CASSSSSGANVLTF
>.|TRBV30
CAWSRNEKLFF
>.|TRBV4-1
CASSQGRTAVMNTEAFF